The sequence of this TCR beta chain was determined in a study of a mutant IDH1 vaccine in newly diagnosed glioma. Background on the study: Averaging about 37 years of age, treated patients were 62.5% male and approximately 38% female. Most patients had radiochemotherapy with temozolomide before enrollment; others had one alone. Findings and caveats of the study: Immune responses arising from the vaccine appeared in approximately 92% of patients.

The data were produced by immunoSEQ multiplex PCR, yet TCRdb's version contains in-frame clones alone and is incomplete. The profile shows roughly 70,000 clones, around 86% of them singletons. Described time point: baseline, week 1 (first vaccination visit). Treatment described: pre-vaccination baseline after standard-of-care therapy. Trimming cost V 4 bases and J 1 base, with 12 bases left between them. This CDR3 region has 15 residues. The germline V gene encodes CDR1 SNHLY and CDR2 FYNNEI. As concerns this clone: Its antigen is undetermined.

The clonotype comes from a man aged 30 to 39 with glioma. The gene calls are TRBV2 and TRBJ2-3; the D gene is possibly TRBD1 (6 bases). Sequenced here: PBMCs, sampled from a glioma patient treated with radiotherapy, temozolomide or both. The CDR3, as DNA: TGTGCCAGCAGTGCAGGGGCCTGGGGCACAGATACGCAGTATTTT. Translating gives CASSAGAWGTDTQYF.